This TCR beta chain was sequenced in a study of shared clonotypes between healthy human individuals. The naive CD8 subset, CD45RO-negative cells positively selected for CCR7, excluded terminally differentiated effector memory CD45RA+ cells. Only in-frame clones appear in the TCRdb table, and some are missing; sequencing was by immunoSEQ multiplex PCR. The repertoire has approximately 590,000 clones, 95% of them found once; the top ten carry over 0.09%. Germline values: CDR1 MGHRA, CDR2 YSYEKL. V lost 3 bases and J 4 bases, leaving 16 bases between the germline ends. CDR3 length equals 15 residues. This clone was seen a single time. Other DNA variants within this sample encode the same CDR3.

What was sequenced was naive CD8+ T cells sorted from blood. V and J are TRBV4-1 and TRBJ2-7, with a possible D match to TRBD1 (7 bases). This receptor was identified in a woman aged 30 to 39 in good health. This CDR3 is CASSQGLAGGYEQYF. CDR3 nucleotide sequence: TGCGCCAGCAGCCAGGGACTCGCAGGGGGGTACGAGCAGTACTTC.